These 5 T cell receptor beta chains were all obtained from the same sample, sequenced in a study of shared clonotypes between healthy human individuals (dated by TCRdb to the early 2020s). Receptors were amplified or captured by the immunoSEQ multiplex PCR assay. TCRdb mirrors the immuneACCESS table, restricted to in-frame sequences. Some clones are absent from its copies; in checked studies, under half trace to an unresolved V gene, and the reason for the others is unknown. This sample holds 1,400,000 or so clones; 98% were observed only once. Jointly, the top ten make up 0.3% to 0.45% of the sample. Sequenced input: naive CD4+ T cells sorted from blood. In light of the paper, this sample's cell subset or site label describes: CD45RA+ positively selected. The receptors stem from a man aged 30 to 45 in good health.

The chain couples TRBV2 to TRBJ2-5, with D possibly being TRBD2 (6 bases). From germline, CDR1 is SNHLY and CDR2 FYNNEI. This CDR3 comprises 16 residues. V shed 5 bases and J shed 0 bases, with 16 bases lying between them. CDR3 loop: CASSRGQDYYQETQYF. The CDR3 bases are TGTGCCAGCAGTCGTGGGCAGGACTATTACCAAGAGACCCAGTACTTC.

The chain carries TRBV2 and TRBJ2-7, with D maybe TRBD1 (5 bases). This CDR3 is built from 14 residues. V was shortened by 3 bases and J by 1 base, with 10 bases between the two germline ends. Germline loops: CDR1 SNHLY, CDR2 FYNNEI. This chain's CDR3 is CASSEQGPSYEQYF. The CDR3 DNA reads TGTGCCAGCAGTGAGCAGGGCCCTTCCTACGAGCAGTACTTC.

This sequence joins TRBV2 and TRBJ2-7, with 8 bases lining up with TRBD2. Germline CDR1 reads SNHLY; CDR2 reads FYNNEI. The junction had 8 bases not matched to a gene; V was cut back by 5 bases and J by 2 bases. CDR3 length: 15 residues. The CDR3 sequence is CASSYTSGATYEQYF. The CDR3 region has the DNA TGTGCCAGCAGTTATACTAGCGGAGCAACCTACGAGCAGTACTTC. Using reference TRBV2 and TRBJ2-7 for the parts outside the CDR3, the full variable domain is EPEVTQTPSHQVTQMGQEVILRCVPISNHLYFYWYRQILGQKVEFLVSFYNNEISEKSEIFDDQFSVERPDGSNFTLKIRSTKLEDSAMYFCASSYTSGATYEQYFGPGTRLTVT.

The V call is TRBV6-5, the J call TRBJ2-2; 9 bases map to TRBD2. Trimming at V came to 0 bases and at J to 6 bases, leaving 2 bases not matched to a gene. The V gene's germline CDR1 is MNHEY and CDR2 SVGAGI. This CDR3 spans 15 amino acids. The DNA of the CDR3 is TGTGCCAGCAGTTACTCGGGACTAGCTGCCGGGGAGCTGTTTTTT. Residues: CASSYSGLAAGELFF.

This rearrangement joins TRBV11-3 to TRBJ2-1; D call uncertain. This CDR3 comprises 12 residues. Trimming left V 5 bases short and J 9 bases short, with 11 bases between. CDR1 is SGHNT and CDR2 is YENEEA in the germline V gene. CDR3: CASSHASGEQFF. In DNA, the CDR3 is TGTGCCAGCAGCCACGCCTCAGGTGAGCAGTTCTTC.